This TCR beta chain was sequenced for a study of shared clonotypes between healthy human individuals. Deep was the level used in running the assay. The protocol was immunoSEQ multiplex PCR, while the TCRdb copy is restricted to in-frame clones and leaves out a portion. The sample shows about 2.4 million clones, more than 85% of them seen only once. In the case of this clone: The antigen is not known.

Study outcomes and limitations: Naive CD4 clonotypes were shared across a handful of donors at about 5.2%. Rarefaction exposed incomplete sorted-subset sequencing despite large depth.

The CDR3 loop spans 19 amino acids. The V gene's germline CDR1 is LNHDA and CDR2 SQIVND (reference sequence). V gave up 5 bases and J gave up 2 bases, with 25 bases separating them. The specimen was naive CD4+ T cells from PBMCs. Sample subset: CD45RA+ positively selected. The genes are TRBV19 and TRBJ1-3; maybe TRBD1 (6 bases). The origin of this receptor is a young man in good health. Some clones in this sample may be carry-over from other donors' samples. The CDR3 DNA sequence: TGTGCCAGTAGTTTTATTAGCAGGGGAGAGTGGTACCCTGGAAACACCATATATTTT. Its protein is CASSFISRGEWYPGNTIYF.